One and the same sample provided the 17 T cell receptor beta chains below, sequenced in a study of blood T cell repertoires in COVID-19. Only in-frame clones appear in the TCRdb table, and some are missing; sequencing was by immunoSEQ multiplex PCR. The sample includes some 38,000 clones, just under 75% of them seen just once. Source material: peripheral blood. These receptor sequences come from a man aged 70-80 years with COVID-19, enrolled during active disease.

The genes are TRBV5-1 and TRBJ1-1; TRBD1 matches at 7 bases. V lost 8 bases and J lost 1; bases outside the gene matches: 11. The CDR3 sequence is 15 residues long. The germline V gene encodes CDR1 SGHRS and CDR2 YFSETQ. The CDR3 coding sequence is TGCGCCAGTCGCCCCGGCCAGGGGGGGAACACTGAAGCTTTCTTT. Its translation: CASRPGQGGNTEAFF. Based on the CDR3 plus reference TRBV5-1 and TRBJ1-1, the full variable domain is KAGVTQTPRYLIKTRGQQVTLSCSPISGHRSVSWYQQTPGQGLQFLFEYFSETQRNKGNFPGRFSGRQFSNSRSEMNVSTLELGDSALYLCASRPGQGGNTEAFFGQGTRLTVV.

This clone was picked up one time. For the CDR3, the DNA is TGTGCCTGGAGTTTTAGCGGGATGGGCACAGATACGCAGTATTTT. Its translation is CAWSFSGMGTDTQYF. The rearrangement links TRBV30 to TRBJ2-3; 8 bases match TRBD2. Germline V gene data show CDR1 as GTSNPN and CDR2 as SVGIG (reference sequence). Losses at the gene ends were 2 bases for V and 1 base for J; bases not matched to a gene: 5. This CDR3 spans 15 amino acids.

This clone was observed once. The chain is built from TRBV18 and TRBJ2-1; 7 bases line up with TRBD2. V shed 3 bases, J shed 9 bases, and the junction held 11 bases outside the gene matches. Germline loops: CDR1 KGHSH, CDR2 LQKENI. CDR3 length equals 15 residues. CDR3 region: CASSPGKAGVSEQFF. CDR3 coding DNA: TGTGCCAGCTCACCGGGGAAGGCGGGAGTAAGTGAGCAGTTCTTC.

The genes are TRBV2 and TRBJ2-1; 9 bases line up with TRBD2. The CDR3 loop spans 15 amino acids. CDR1 and CDR2 (germline): SNHLY, FYNNEI. V lost 3 bases to trimming and J lost 4 bases; unmatched junction nucleotides: 4. The DNA of the CDR3 is TGTGCCAGCAGTGAGAGGCTAGCGGGGTACAATGAGCAGTTCTTC. Its translation is CASSERLAGYNEQFF.

The chain combines TRBV29-1 with TRBJ1-2; D is perhaps TRBD1 (5 bases). The V and J ends lost 7 bases and 3 bases respectively, with 12 bases between them. Germline CDR1 and CDR2: SQVTM and ANQGSEA. The CDR3 has 12 amino acids. CDR3 sequence (DNA): TGCAGCGCCTTAGACAGATACTATGGCTACACCTTC. This translates into CSALDRYYGYTF.

This chain connects TRBV27 to TRBJ1-5; the match to TRBD1 covers 7 bases. Per germline, CDR1 MNHEY and CDR2 SMNVEV (reference sequence). The CDR3 contains 14 residues. With 3 bases clipped from V and 5 bases from J, the junction kept 4 bases outside the gene matches. As DNA, the CDR3 is TGTGCCAGCAGTTTTAGGGGGCCCTATCAGCCCCAGCATTTT. Its protein product is CASSFRGPYQPQHF.

The chain links TRBV30 to TRBJ1-5, with unresolved D. The ends were cut back, 2 bases at V and 4 bases at J, with 6 bases in the middle. The CDR3 extends over 12 amino acids. Germline-derived CDR1 and CDR2 are GTSNPN and SVGIG (reference sequence). The CDR3 bases are TGTGCCTGGAGTTACGGTAATCAGCCCCAGCATTTT. This encodes CAWSYGNQPQHF.

CDR3 amino acids: CASSPREGFSGNTIYF. CDR3 bases: TGTGCCAGCTCACCAAGAGAGGGTTTCTCTGGAAACACCATATATTTT. The V and J genes are TRBV18 and TRBJ1-3; D not resolved. This CDR3 is 16 amino acids long. Trimming shortened V by 2 bases and J by 0 bases, and 11 bases separated the two germline ends. Germline V CDR1 and CDR2: KGHSH, LQKENI.

This clone was counted only a few times. The chain links TRBV12-5 to TRBJ2-7; D might be TRBD1 (6 bases). Looked up from germline, CDR1 is LGHNT and CDR2 is FRNRAP. The germline V and J ends were trimmed by 1 base and 5 bases, with 15 bases remaining between them. The CDR3 is 15 amino acids. The CDR3, as DNA: TGTGCTAGTGGTTTGGGACTGGGGGCCGGTCACGAGCAGTACTTC. This translates into CASGLGLGAGHEQYF.

The chain combines TRBV6-5 with TRBJ2-7; 11 nucleotides align to TRBD1. The CDR3 contains 15 residues. V trimming: 6 bases; J trimming: 1 base; junction bases outside the gene matches: 5. Germline-derived CDR1 and CDR2 are MNHEY and SVGAGI. CDR3 protein: CASRSGTGGSYEQYF. The CDR3 bases are TGTGCCAGCAGATCCGGGACAGGGGGTTCCTACGAGCAGTACTTC.

In its sample, this clone was seen once. The chain uses TRBV2 and TRBJ2-3, with D maybe TRBD2 (6 bases). CDR3 length equals 15 residues. V was clipped by 5 bases and J by 4 bases, with 16 bases between them. Germline CDR1 SNHLY, CDR2 FYNNEI. DNA of the CDR3: TGTGCCAGCAGTCCTGGGCGGGGAGAGGCAGATACGCAGTATTTT. Encoded protein: CASSPGRGEADTQYF.

The rearrangement joins TRBV3-1 (or the pseudogene TRBV3-2) to TRBJ1-5; no reliable D call. The germline CDR1 and CDR2 sequences are LGHDT and YNNKEL (reference sequence). Trimming took 4 bases from V and 3 from J, leaving 10 bases between them. This CDR3 has 14 amino acids. The CDR3 DNA follows: TGTGCCAGCAGCCTGAGGGTTCTCAATCAGCCCCAGCATTTT. Protein product: CASSLRVLNQPQHF.

The chain joins TRBV28 to TRBJ1-3, with 8 nucleotides matching TRBD1. Germline assignment: CDR1 MDHEN and CDR2 SYDVKM. V trimming: 3 bases; J trimming: 4 bases; junction bases outside the gene matches: 8. The CDR3 contains 16 residues. CDR3 protein: CASSFWQGAQGNTIYF. The CDR3 bases are TGTGCCAGCAGTTTTTGGCAGGGGGCGCAAGGAAACACCATATATTTT.

The chain joins TRBV7-2 to TRBJ2-1; D possibly corresponds to TRBD2 (6 bases). Germline V lookup: CDR1 SGHTA, CDR2 FQGNSA. The CDR3 covers 13 residues. V lost 4 bases and J lost 6, with 10 bases in between. CDR3 DNA: TGTGCCAGCAGCTCCTGGAGGGGCAATGAGCAGTTCTTC. Residues: CASSSWRGNEQFF.

This clone was counted between two and nine times. V gene TRBV19 combines with J gene TRBJ1-5, with D possibly matching TRBD1 (6 bases). Germline loops: CDR1 LNHDA, CDR2 SQIVND (reference sequence). V dropped 5 bases and J dropped 2 bases, with 10 bases sitting between them. CDR3 length: 14 residues. CDR3 loop: CASSLRQGNQPQHF. In DNA, the CDR3 is TGTGCCAGTAGTCTTCGACAGGGCAATCAGCCCCAGCATTTT.

CDR3 bases: TGTGCCAGCTCGACCAGGGTATTGCAGCGGGGGGCCTCGAACACCGGGGAGCTGTTTTTT. This gives the protein CASSTRVLQRGASNTGELFF. The rearrangement joins TRBV18 to TRBJ2-2; 9 nucleotides line up with TRBD2. The CDR3 length is 20 residues. CDR1 and CDR2 (germline): KGHSH, LQKENI. The trim removed 6 bases at V and 0 bases at J, leaving 17 bases unmatched.

This chain joins TRBV18 and TRBJ2-7; 11 bases fit TRBD2. Germline V gene data show CDR1 as KGHSH and CDR2 as LQKENI. J was trimmed by 6 bases and V by 3 bases; bases with no gene match: 22. The CDR3 consists of 20 residues. The CDR3 region is CASSPPGAGGLLAGGSEQYF. Written as DNA, the CDR3 is TGTGCCAGCTCACCCCCGGGGGCTGGGGGTCTCCTAGCGGGAGGAAGCGAGCAGTACTTC. Using reference TRBV18 and TRBJ2-7 for the parts outside the CDR3, the full variable domain is NAGVMQNPRHLVRRRGQEARLRCSPMKGHSHVYWYRQLPEEGLKFMVYLQKENIIDESGMPKERFSAEFPKEGPSILRIQQVVRGDSAAYFCASSPPGAGGLLAGGSEQYFGPGTRLTVT.